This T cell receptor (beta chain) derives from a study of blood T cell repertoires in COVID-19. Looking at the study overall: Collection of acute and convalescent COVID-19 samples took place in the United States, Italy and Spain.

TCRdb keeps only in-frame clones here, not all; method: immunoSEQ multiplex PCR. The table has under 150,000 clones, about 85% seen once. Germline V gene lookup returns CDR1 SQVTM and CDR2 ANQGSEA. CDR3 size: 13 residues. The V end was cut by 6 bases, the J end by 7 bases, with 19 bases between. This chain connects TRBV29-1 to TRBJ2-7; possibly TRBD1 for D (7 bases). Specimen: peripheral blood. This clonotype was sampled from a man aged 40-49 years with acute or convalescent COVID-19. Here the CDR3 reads CSVRQGGLYEQYF. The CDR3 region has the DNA TGCAGCGTACGACAGGGAGGACTGTATGAGCAGTACTTC.